These T cell receptor beta chains were read from a single sample in a study of prognosis after radiotherapy for stage I lung cancer. TCRdb ran MiXCR on the multiplex PCR reads and lists one entry per CDR3 protein. The sample has under 20,000 distinct CDR3 sequences; about 40% are singletons. This specimen was PBMCs, taken before or after stereotactic body radiation therapy (not recorded which). The source of these receptors is a donor aged 50 or older with non-small cell lung cancer. CDR3s include the opening cysteine and the closing phenylalanine or tryptophan. Fields, in order: clone size, V gene, J gene, D gene, CDR3 DNA, CDR3 protein. A D gene is named only where the DNA matches it firmly. Size is omitted from some rows. Given values are once, few, many or a class for expanded clones.

>NA|TRBV7-9|TRBJ2-2|NA
TGTGCCAGCAGCTTCGGCAGGGAGCTCGGCACCGGGGAGCTGTTTTTT
CASSFGRELGTGELFF
>medium-sized|TRBV2|TRBJ1-6|NA
TGTGCCAGCGTGCCGATGAGTGTGGGGGGCTATAATTCACCCCTCCACTTT
CASVPMSVGGYNSPLHF
>many|TRBV20-1|TRBJ2-3|TRBD2
TGCAGTGCTAGAGATTGGAGCGGGGGGCCGGCAGATACGCAGTATTTT
CSARDWSGGPADTQYF
>many|TRBV6-1|TRBJ2-3|TRBD2
TGTGCCAGCAGGCTCTGGGCGGGGGGCACAGATACGCAGTATTTT
CASRLWAGGTDTQYF
>NA|TRBV5-1|TRBJ2-7|TRBD2
TGCGCCAGCAGCTCCCGGGGTGGCGGGGGGACCTACGAGCAGTACTTC
CASSSRGGGGTYEQYF
>NA|TRBV6-5|TRBJ1-2|NA
TGTGCCAGCAGTTACGGTCAGACTGGGCAACATGGCTACACCTTC
CASSYGQTGQHGYTF
>many|TRBV28|TRBJ2-7|NA
TGTGCCAGCAGTGTTGTACCATCCTTAGTATCGCGGGAGCAGTACTTC
CASSVVPSLVSREQYF
>once|TRBV28|TRBJ1-6|NA
TGTGCCAGCAATGGGACACCGCGATCACCCCTCCACTTT
CASNGTPRSPLHF
>many|TRBV11-2|TRBJ2-2|TRBD1
TGTGCCAGCAGCTTAGCCCCGGGACAGGGGGAGGCCGGGGAGCTGTTTTTT
CASSLAPGQGEAGELFF
>NA|TRBV11-2|TRBJ1-2|TRBD1
TGTGCCAGCAGCGCCCCCGGGACAGGGGCTAACTTTTGCTACACCTTC
CASSAPGTGANFCYTF
>NA|TRBV9|TRBJ2-7|TRBD1
TGTGCCAGCAGCAGAACCGGGACAGGGTTCTACGAGCAGTACTTC
CASSRTGTGFYEQYF
>many|TRBV15|TRBJ2-3|TRBD2
TGTGCCACCAGCAAGTGGGCTAGCGGGAGTCGCACAGATACGCAGTATTTT
CATSKWASGSRTDTQYF
>once|TRBV24-1|TRBJ1-2|NA
TGTGCCACCAGTGGGGTAGCTAACTATGGCTACACCTTC
CATSGVANYGYTF
>once|TRBV9|TRBJ1-2|NA
TGTGCCAGCAGCGCACCAGATGGCTACACCTTC
CASSAPDGYTF
>many|TRBV6-1|TRBJ1-1|NA
TGTGCCAGCAGAACGGGGGGTAGGGCGGAGAACACTGAAGCTTTCTTT
CASRTGGRAENTEAFF
>NA|TRBV2|TRBJ2-2|TRBD2
TGTGCCAACAGTGTTAGGACTAGCGGGGCCGGGGAGCTGTTTTTT
CANSVRTSGAGELFF
>NA|TRBV7-3|TRBJ2-2|TRBD2
TGTGCCAGCAGCCCTGGACTAGCGAGGGGAGCCGGGGAGCTGTTTTTT
CASSPGLARGAGELFF
>many|TRBV20-1|TRBJ1-2|NA
TGCAGTGCTATTCTTCCGCGGGGGGCGCATGGCTACACCTTC
CSAILPRGAHGYTF
>many|TRBV18|TRBJ1-2|TRBD1
TGTGCCAGCTCACCGGACAGGGCCTATGGCTACACCTTC
CASSPDRAYGYTF
>many|TRBV18|TRBJ1-1|NA
TGTGCCAGCTGGGGGGGGGCCCCTGAAGCTTTCTTT
CASWGGAPEAFF
>NA|TRBV12-3/TRBV12-4|TRBJ1-2|NA
TGTGCCAGCAGTGAGGGTGGGTATGGCTACACCTTC
CASSEGGYGYTF
>many|TRBV7-2|TRBJ1-5|NA
TGTGCCAGCAGCCAAGGGGGGTGGGGTCAGCCCCAGCATTTT
CASSQGGWGQPQHF
>many|TRBV6-2/TRBV6-3|TRBJ2-3|TRBD2
TGTGCCAGCAGACTAGCGATGGCAACAGATACGCAGTATTTT
CASRLAMATDTQYF
>NA|TRBV6-1|TRBJ2-1|TRBD2
TGTGCCAGCAGTGCGCTAGCGGGGGACCCTTTCTCCTACAATGAGCAGTTCTTC
CASSALAGDPFSYNEQFF
>many|TRBV10-2|TRBJ1-5|NA
TGCGCCAGCAGTGAGTCGACATCCTGGGGTCAGCCCCAGCATTTT
CASSESTSWGQPQHF
>NA|TRBV20-1|TRBJ2-5|NA
TGCAGTTCTTGGACGGGAGTCCTCCCGGAGACCCAGTACTTC
CSSWTGVLPETQYF
>medium-sized|TRBV7-9|TRBJ2-7|TRBD1
TGTGCCAGCAGCTTCCCGGACAGGGCGGCTTTCGACGAGCAGTACTTC
CASSFPDRAAFDEQYF
>many|TRBV19|TRBJ2-1|TRBD1
TGTGCCAGTAGTACCCTCGCGGGACAGGGATTCTTC
CASSTLAGQGFF
>many|TRBV19|TRBJ1-2|NA
TGTGCCAGTAGTATAATCTGGACAAGCTATGGCTACACCTTC
CASSIIWTSYGYTF
>many|TRBV19|TRBJ1-3|NA
TGTGCCAGTAGTCTTGACAGAATCTCTGGAAACACCATATATTTT
CASSLDRISGNTIYF